A selection of T cell receptor beta chains follows, all from one sample in a study of blood T cell repertoires in COVID-19. Profiled with immunoSEQ multiplex PCR; TCRdb holds only in-frame clones, not every one. The profile shows about 270,000 clones, over 80% of them singletons. Sequencing used PBMCs or T cells enriched from blood (not recorded which). The receptors originated from a woman in her twenties or thirties with acute COVID-19. The conserved cysteine and the conserved F or W are not part of the CDR3 here. Each record gives: CDR3 protein, CDR3 length, V gene, J gene.

AWSSPGQYYEQY	12	TRBV30	TRBJ2-7
ASSLQTSGNTIY	12	TRBV28	TRBJ1-3
ASGLTPGQGNGYSGPSSYNEQF	22	TRBV5-1	TRBJ2-1
ASSTTPGQPQH	11	TRBV7-2	TRBJ1-5
ASSLRDRGDTDTQY	14	TRBV5-5	TRBJ2-3
ASSQGEIPYEQY	12	TRBV7-2	TRBJ2-7
ASSWQGGVKYNEQF	14	TRBV27	TRBJ2-1
ASSEYWVSKGYSNQPQH	17	TRBV10-1	TRBJ1-5
ASSVPPGGASGANVLT	16	TRBV9	TRBJ2-6
ASSQDGLAATYEQY	14	TRBV4-1	TRBJ2-7
ASSFSGSLYNEQF	13	TRBV27	TRBJ2-1
ASSLTGAVDTQY	12	TRBV7-9	TRBJ2-3
SVRGREGQGNYGYT	14	TRBV29-1	TRBJ1-2
ASSFGTSLEQY	11	TRBV12-3/TRBV12-4	TRBJ2-7
ASSYSGTSGGIEQY	14	TRBV27	TRBJ2-7
ASSFFSGSSYEQY	13	TRBV7-9	TRBJ2-7
ATSGGLSGASTDTQY	15	TRBV24-1	TRBJ2-3
ASSWTGASYEQY	12	TRBV11-2	TRBJ2-7
SWREGNTGELF	11	TRBV29-1	TRBJ2-2
ASSLMTVTYEQY	12	TRBV28	TRBJ2-7
ASSLLDRERPDTQY	14	TRBV23-1	TRBJ2-3
ASSVRPISGNTIY	13	TRBV28	TRBJ1-3
ASSPPRTGTDTQY	13	TRBV18	TRBJ2-3
ASSFPGISISGGTGELF	17	TRBV28	TRBJ2-2
ASSVWGGVDSPLH	13	TRBV9	TRBJ1-6
ARGGTEGNSPLH	12	TRBV6-5	TRBJ1-6
ASSLVQPGSQPQH	13	TRBV28	TRBJ1-5
ASRSTGPYNEQF	12	TRBV14	TRBJ2-1
ASMREGVEQY	10	TRBV28	TRBJ2-7
ASSPDSVTYNEQF	13	TRBV3-1/TRBV3-2	TRBJ2-1
ASFDNSPLH	9	TRBV6-5	TRBJ1-6
ATSESHQGAEAF	12	TRBV24-1	TRBJ1-1
ASSISWGGNYEQY	13	TRBV19	TRBJ2-7
ASIRTGAWDTQY	12	TRBV27	TRBJ2-3
ASDRDTAANEQF	12	TRBV28	TRBJ2-1
ASSRDRGAGEQY	12	TRBV27	TRBJ2-7
ASLSGSYTGELF	12	TRBV2	TRBJ2-2
ASSLGPSIGYEQY	13	TRBV7-8	TRBJ2-7
ASGKLRSEQY	10	TRBV12-3/TRBV12-4	TRBJ2-7
ASRPPVDNSPLH	12	TRBV3-1/TRBV3-2	TRBJ1-6
ASSLQGANTEAF	12	TRBV28	TRBJ1-1
ASSSGNNQPQH	11	TRBV27	TRBJ1-5
ASSGTNGWGYT	11	TRBV11-2	TRBJ1-2
ASSIPGQGATEAF	13	TRBV19	TRBJ1-1
ASSLESGQGYNEQF	14	TRBV7-3	TRBJ2-1
ASSLDTRNNEQF	12	TRBV5-4	TRBJ2-1
ASTLLRETGELF	12	TRBV7-2	TRBJ2-2
ASSLVAGSYEQY	12	TRBV5-1	TRBJ2-7
ASHEGVRGSYEQY	13	TRBV2	TRBJ2-7